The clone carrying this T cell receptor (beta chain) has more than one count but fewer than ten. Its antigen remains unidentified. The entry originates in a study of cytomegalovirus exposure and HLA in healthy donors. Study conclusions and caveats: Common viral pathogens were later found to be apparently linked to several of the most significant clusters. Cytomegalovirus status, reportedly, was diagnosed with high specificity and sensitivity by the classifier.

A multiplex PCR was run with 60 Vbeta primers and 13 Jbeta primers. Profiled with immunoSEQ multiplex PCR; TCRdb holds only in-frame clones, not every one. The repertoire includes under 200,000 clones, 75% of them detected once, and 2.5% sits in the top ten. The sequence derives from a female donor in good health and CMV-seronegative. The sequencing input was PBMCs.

CDR3 loop: CASSQGGTVPYGYTF. CDR3 nucleotides: TGCGCCAGCAGCCAAGGCGGCACGGTCCCCTATGGCTACACCTTC. This chain connects TRBV4-3 to TRBJ1-2; D is unresolved. CDR3 length: 15 residues. The V end lost 1 base, the J end lost 4 bases, and 13 bases lay between the germline ends. Germline-derived CDR1 and CDR2 are LGHNA and YSLEER.